The 14 T cell receptor beta chains in this list originate from one sample, sequenced in a study of blood T cells in healthy people across ages. Then a second PCR, running roughly 6 to 11 cycles, was carried out with a sample-barcoded 5' primer and a J-beta primer mix. TCRdb redid the calling of the 5' RACE reads with MiXCR, one entry per CDR3 protein. The sample contains about 700,000 distinct CDR3 sequences, roughly 32% of which appear only once. Specimen: blood. These receptor sequences come from a woman aged 80 or over in good health.

This clonotype was found a few times. The chain joins TRBV7-9 to TRBJ1-2, with TRBD1 as a possible D gene (5 bases). The V end was cut by 4 bases, the J end by 8 bases, with 20 bases between. The germline gives CDR1 SEHNR, CDR2 FQNEAQ (reference sequence). The CDR3 consists of 15 residues. This chain's CDR3 is CASSSTHPGLKGYTF. For the CDR3, the DNA is TGTGCCAGCAGCTCCACTCATCCGGGGCTGAAAGGCTACACCTTC.

This clonotype occurred many times. V usage is TRBV9 and J usage is TRBJ2-1; 8 bases agree with TRBD1. The CDR3 loop spans 15 amino acids. Trimming took 1 base from V and 4 from J; bases not matched to a gene: 4. The germline V gene has CDR1 SGDLS and CDR2 YYNGEE. The CDR3 region has the DNA TGTGCCAGCAGCGTATCCGGGACAGGATACAATGAGCAGTTCTTC. Protein sequence: CASSVSGTGYNEQFF.

This clonotype was seen at least ten times. The genes are TRBV7-9 and TRBJ1-1; unclear D gene. Trimming cost V 5 bases and J 7 bases, with 11 bases left between them. The CDR3 sequence is 12 residues long. The germline V gene encodes CDR1 SEHNR and CDR2 FQNEAQ (reference sequence). CDR3 coding DNA: TGTGCCAGCAGCCAAGGCGGGGTTGAAGCTTTCTTT. It encodes CASSQGGVEAFF.

The chain carries TRBV7-2 and TRBJ1-2, with a tentative D call TRBD1 (6 bases). CDR3 length: 12 amino acids. Per germline, CDR1 SGHTA and CDR2 FQGNSA. V lost 4 bases and J lost 10, with 13 bases in between. CDR3 residues: CASSSLGGLYTF. The DNA for the CDR3 is TGTGCCAGCAGCTCCCTGGGGGGGCTCTACACCTTC.

Many counts were recorded for this clonotype. The gene calls are TRBV20-1 and TRBJ1-1, with unresolved D. Trimming shortened V by 4 bases and J by 0 bases, and 12 bases separated the two germline ends. CDR1 and CDR2 (germline): DFQATT, SNEGSKA (reference sequence). This CDR3 is built from 14 residues. The CDR3 DNA reads TGCAGTGCTATGTCGAAGAGGCTGAACACTGAAGCTTTCTTT. Protein sequence: CSAMSKRLNTEAFF.

This clonotype was observed a handful of times. This chain joins TRBV10-3 and TRBJ1-5; possibly TRBD1 for D (5 bases). V lost 4 bases and J 3 bases, leaving 7 bases between the germline ends. Germline values: CDR1 ENHRY, CDR2 SYGVKD. This CDR3 is 13 amino acids long. The chain's CDR3 is CAISGQINQPQHF. CDR3 coding DNA: TGTGCCATCAGTGGACAGATCAATCAGCCCCAGCATTTT.

CDR3 DNA sequence: TGTGCCTGGAGTGTACGGTTGAATGAGCAGTACTTC. Its protein product is CAWSVRLNEQYF. The chain couples TRBV30 to TRBJ2-5; D gene ambiguous. The CDR3 consists of 12 residues. V was pared by 0 bases and J by 11 bases, with 13 bases between. Germline values: CDR1 GTSNPN, CDR2 SVGIG (reference sequence).

About this clonotype: It may be a read error: a sequence one base away is much more abundant. The rearrangement joins TRBV3-1 to TRBJ2-3; either TRBD1 or TRBD2 may fit D (5 bases each). The CDR3 consists of 13 residues. V was cut by 2 bases and J by 8 bases, with 11 bases left in between. Germline CDR1 is LGHDT and CDR2 is YNNKEL (reference sequence). The CDR3 DNA follows: TGTGCCAGCAGCCAAAGGCAGGGACCTACGCAGTATTTT. Amino acids: CASSQRQGPTQYF.

This clonotype was counted at least ten times. V usage is TRBV7-2 and J usage is TRBJ2-6; D remains ambiguous. This CDR3 is 15 amino acids long. Germline CDR1 reads SGHTA; CDR2 reads FQGNSA. V shed 4 bases and J shed 3 bases, with 10 bases lying between them. The CDR3 DNA sequence: TGTGCCAGCAGCTCAAGGCTACTTGGGGCCAACGTCCTGACTTTC. It encodes CASSSRLLGANVLTF.

The chain uses TRBV7-2 and TRBJ1-2; 10 bases map to TRBD1. Germline CDR1 reads SGHTA; CDR2 reads FQGNSA. The CDR3 covers 15 residues. J gave up 3 bases and V 2 bases, and 3 bases lay outside the gene matches. The DNA of the CDR3 is TGTGCCAGCAGCTTATTTGGACAGGGGGACTATGGCTACACCTTC. Translation: CASSLFGQGDYGYTF. Full variable domain (missing parts from reference TRBV7-2 and TRBJ1-2): GAGVSQSPSNKVTEKGKDVELRCDPISGHTALYWYRQSLGQGLEFLIYFQGNSAPDKSGLPSDRFSAERTGGSVSTLTIQRTQQEDSAVYLCASSLFGQGDYGYTFGSGTRLTVV.

This clonotype was seen a handful of times. The chain uses TRBV30 and TRBJ1-1, with D unresolved. The V gene lost 2 bases and the J gene lost 11 bases, with 15 bases spanning the gap. This CDR3 has 12 amino acids. CDR1 and CDR2 from the germline V gene are GTSNPN and SVGIG (reference sequence). Here the CDR3 reads CAWSKDDLAAFF. For the CDR3, the DNA is TGTGCCTGGAGTAAAGACGACTTGGCGGCTTTCTTT.

Of note for this clonotype: A much larger clone lies a single base off, so this may be a read error. This sequence joins TRBV4-3 and TRBJ2-5; the match to TRBD2 covers 10 bases. V was pared by 0 bases and J by 11 bases, with 12 bases of the junction left unmatched. The germline CDR1 and CDR2 sequences are LGHNA and YSLEER. The CDR3 covers 16 residues. This CDR3 reads CASSQDLIAGGDEQYF. In DNA, the CDR3 is TGCGCCAGCAGCCAAGATTTAATAGCGGGGGGAGATGAGCAGTACTTC.

The chain joins TRBV7-8 to TRBJ1-5; possible D gene TRBD1, 6 bases. The CDR3 is 18 amino acids. CDR1 is SGHVS, CDR2 FQNEAQ, per germline. The V end lost 4 bases, the J end lost 0 bases, and 19 bases lay between the germline ends. CDR3 sequence (DNA): TGTGCCAGCAGCTCCGATTGGACAGCCAGTTATAGCAATCAGCCCCAGCATTTT. Residues: CASSSDWTASYSNQPQHF.

This clonotype came up a few times. The chain carries TRBV11-1 and TRBJ1-4; D is unclear. CDR3 length: 13 residues. V dropped 2 bases and J dropped 5 bases, with 6 bases sitting between them. Per germline, CDR1 SGHAT and CDR2 FQDESV (reference sequence). The CDR3, as DNA: TGTGCCAGCAGCTTACAGGCGAATGAAAAACTGTTTTTT. Its translation is CASSLQANEKLFF.